The subject of this entry is one TCR beta chain. Its antigen is still unknown. Other DNA variants within this sample encode the same CDR3. This CDR3 region has 12 residues. CDR1 is SQVTM and CDR2 is ANQGSEA in the germline V gene. Trimming cost V 7 bases and J 0 bases, with 6 bases left between them. The investigators split CD4+ cells into a CD45RA+ naive subset and a CD45RA-negative memory subset. Sequencing was performed with immunoSEQ multiplex PCR; in TCRdb, only in-frame clones are kept and a portion is missing. Here the sample spans about 1.5 million clones, 95% to 99% being singletons. The data were taken from a study of shared clonotypes between healthy human individuals. About the research overall: Researchers assigned three CD4 naive, three CD4 memory, two CD8 naive and one CD8 memory plate to each donor.

General study findings and limits: As a rule, naive subsets had a larger estimated richness than memory subsets.

This TCR came from a man aged 25-45 years in good health. The V gene is TRBV29-1, the J gene TRBJ1-4; D gene unclear. The sequenced sample was naive CD4+ T cells sorted from blood. Subset specified: CD45RA+ positively selected. CDR3 in amino acids: CSGGATNEKLFF. The DNA for the CDR3 is TGCAGCGGCGGTGCAACTAATGAAAAACTGTTTTTT. Combining the CDR3 with reference TRBV29-1 and TRBJ1-4 gives the whole variable domain SAVISQKPSRDICQRGTSLTIQCQVDSQVTMMFWYRQQPGQSLTLIATANQGSEATYESGFVIDKFPISRPNLTFSTLTVSNMSPEDSSIYLCSGGATNEKLFFGSGTQLSVL.